This entry concerns a single T cell receptor beta chain. Its antigen is as yet unknown. Coverage ceases 3 residues before the CDR3 finishes, and the germline J gene fills in the end. immunoSEQ multiplex PCR used an average of about 1,200 ng genomic DNA. Data came from immunoSEQ multiplex PCR; TCRdb stores just in-frame clones and leaves some out. The table lists approximately 34,000 clones. The sample originates from a study of T cells in women clearing cervical HPV infection. Across the whole study: Case blood drawn at lesion detection; control blood after infection cleared. HLA type stays a possible confounder, typing being limited.

Germline V CDR1 and CDR2: SNHLY, FYNNEI. The CDR3 totals 14 residues. The V gene lost 6 bases and the J gene lost 2 bases, with 14 bases spanning the gap. Findings of the study overall: Controls had more TRBV6-7 (approximately 0.16%) than cases (roughly 0.11%).

The chain joins TRBV2 to TRBJ2-7, with D perhaps TRBD1 (7 bases). This sequence originates from a woman aged 18 to 75 with a cervical HPV16 infection that either progressed to CIN3+ or cleared (not recorded which). Sequencing input: blood buffy coat. CDR3 residues: CASRYGGQTYEQYF. CDR3 DNA, as far as it was read: TGTGCCAGCAGGTACGGGGGACAGACCTACGAG.